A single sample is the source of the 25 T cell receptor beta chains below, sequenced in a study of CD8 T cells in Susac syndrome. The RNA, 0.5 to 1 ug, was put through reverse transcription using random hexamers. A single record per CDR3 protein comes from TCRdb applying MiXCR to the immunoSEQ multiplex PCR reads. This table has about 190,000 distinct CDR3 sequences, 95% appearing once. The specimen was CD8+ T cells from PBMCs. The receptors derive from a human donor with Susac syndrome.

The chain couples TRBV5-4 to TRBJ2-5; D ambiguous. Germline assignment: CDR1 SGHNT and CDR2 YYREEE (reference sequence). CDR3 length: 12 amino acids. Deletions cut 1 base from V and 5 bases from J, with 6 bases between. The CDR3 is CASSLNKETQYF. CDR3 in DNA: TGTGCCAGCAGCTTGAACAAGGAGACCCAGTACTTC. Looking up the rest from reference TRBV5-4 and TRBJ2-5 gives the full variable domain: ETGVTQSPTHLIKTRGQQVTLRCSSQSGHNTVSWYQQALGQGPQFIFQYYREEENGRGNFPPRFSGLQFPNYSSELNVNALELDDSALYLCASSLNKETQYFGPGTRLLVL.

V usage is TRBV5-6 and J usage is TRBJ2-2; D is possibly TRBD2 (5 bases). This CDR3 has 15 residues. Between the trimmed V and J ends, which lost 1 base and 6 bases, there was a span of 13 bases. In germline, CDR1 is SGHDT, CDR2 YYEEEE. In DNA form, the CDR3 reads TGTGCCAGCAGCTTGAGTCCAAGCGGATCCGGGGAGCTGTTTTTT. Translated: CASSLSPSGSGELFF.

For the CDR3, the DNA is TGTGCCAGCCGTGCAAGGACAGGGTCCTCTGAAGCTTTCTTT. As protein: CASRARTGSSEAFF. V gene TRBV9 combines with J gene TRBJ1-1; 8 bases are shared with TRBD1. V dropped 7 bases and J dropped 6; count of bases not matched to a gene: 11. The CDR3 is 14 amino acids. Germline V gives CDR1 SGDLS, CDR2 YYNGEE.

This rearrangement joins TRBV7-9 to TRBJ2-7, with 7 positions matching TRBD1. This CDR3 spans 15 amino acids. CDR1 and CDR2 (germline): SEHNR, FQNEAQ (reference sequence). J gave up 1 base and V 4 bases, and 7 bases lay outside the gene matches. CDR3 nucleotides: TGTGCCAGCAGCTCCGACAGGGACATTTCCTACGAGCAGTACTTC. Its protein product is CASSSDRDISYEQYF.

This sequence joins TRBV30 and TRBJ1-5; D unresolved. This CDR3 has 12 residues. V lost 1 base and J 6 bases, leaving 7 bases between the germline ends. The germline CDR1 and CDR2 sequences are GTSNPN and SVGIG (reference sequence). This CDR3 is CAWSAGIQPQHF. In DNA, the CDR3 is TGTGCCTGGAGTGCGGGGATTCAGCCCCAGCATTTT.

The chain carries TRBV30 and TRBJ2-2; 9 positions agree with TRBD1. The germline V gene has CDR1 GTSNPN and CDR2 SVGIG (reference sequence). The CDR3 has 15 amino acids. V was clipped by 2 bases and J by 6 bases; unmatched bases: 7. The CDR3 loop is CAWSTGTGLAGELFF. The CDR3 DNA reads TGTGCCTGGAGTACCGGGACAGGGCTGGCCGGGGAGCTGTTTTTT.

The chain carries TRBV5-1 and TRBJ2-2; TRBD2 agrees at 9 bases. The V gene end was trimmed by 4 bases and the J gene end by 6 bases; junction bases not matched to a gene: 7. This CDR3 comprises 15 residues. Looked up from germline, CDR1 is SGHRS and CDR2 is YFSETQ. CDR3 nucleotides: TGCGCCAGCAGCGATCTTGGGACTAGCTCCGGGGAGCTGTTTTTT. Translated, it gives CASSDLGTSSGELFF.

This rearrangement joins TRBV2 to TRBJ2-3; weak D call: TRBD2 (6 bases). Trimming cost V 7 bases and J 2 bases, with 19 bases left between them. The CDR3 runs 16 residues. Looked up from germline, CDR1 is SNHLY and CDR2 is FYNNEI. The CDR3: CASTPNGLPNTDTQYF. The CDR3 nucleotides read TGTGCCAGCACCCCGAACGGACTACCCAACACAGATACGCAGTATTTT.

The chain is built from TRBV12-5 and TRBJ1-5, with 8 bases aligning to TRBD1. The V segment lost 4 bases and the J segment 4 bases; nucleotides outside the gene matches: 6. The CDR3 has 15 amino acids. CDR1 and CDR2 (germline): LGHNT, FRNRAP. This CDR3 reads CASGWEGTGNQPQHF. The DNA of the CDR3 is TGTGCTAGTGGTTGGGAGGGGACAGGAAATCAGCCCCAGCATTTT.

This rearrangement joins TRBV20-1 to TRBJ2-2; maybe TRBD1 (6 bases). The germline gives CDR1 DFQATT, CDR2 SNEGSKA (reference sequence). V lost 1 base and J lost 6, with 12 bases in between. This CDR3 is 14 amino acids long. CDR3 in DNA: TGCAGTGCTAGAGTCGCAGGGGTTGCCGGGGAGCTGTTTTTT. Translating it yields CSARVAGVAGELFF.

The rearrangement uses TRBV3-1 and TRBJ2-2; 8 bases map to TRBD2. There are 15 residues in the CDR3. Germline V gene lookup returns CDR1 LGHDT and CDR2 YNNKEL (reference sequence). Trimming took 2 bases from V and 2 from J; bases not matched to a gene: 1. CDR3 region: CASSQSGGNTGELFF. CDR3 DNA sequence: TGTGCCAGCAGCCAAAGCGGGGGTAACACCGGGGAGCTGTTTTTT.

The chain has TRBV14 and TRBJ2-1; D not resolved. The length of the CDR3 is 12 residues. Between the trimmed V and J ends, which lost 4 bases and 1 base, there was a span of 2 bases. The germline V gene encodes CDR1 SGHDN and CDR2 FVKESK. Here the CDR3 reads CASSPSYNEQFF. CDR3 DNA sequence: TGTGCCAGCAGCCCGTCCTACAATGAGCAGTTCTTC.

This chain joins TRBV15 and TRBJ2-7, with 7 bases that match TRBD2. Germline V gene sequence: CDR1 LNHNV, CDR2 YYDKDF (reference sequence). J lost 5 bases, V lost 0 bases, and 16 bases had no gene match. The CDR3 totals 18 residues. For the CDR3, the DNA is TGTGCCACCAGCAGAGATCAAGGCCCCGGTCCTCGGGGGGACGAGCAGTACTTC. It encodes CATSRDQGPGPRGDEQYF.

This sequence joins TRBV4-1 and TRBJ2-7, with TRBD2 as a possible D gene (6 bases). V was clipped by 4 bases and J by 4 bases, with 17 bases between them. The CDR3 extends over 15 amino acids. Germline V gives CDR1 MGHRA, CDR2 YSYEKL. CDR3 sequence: CASSPQPGLRYEQYF. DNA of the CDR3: TGCGCCAGCAGCCCTCAACCAGGACTAAGGTACGAGCAGTACTTC.

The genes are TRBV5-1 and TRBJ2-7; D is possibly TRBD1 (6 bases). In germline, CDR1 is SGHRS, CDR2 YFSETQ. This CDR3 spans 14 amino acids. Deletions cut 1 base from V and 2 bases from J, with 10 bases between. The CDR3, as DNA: TGCGCCAGCAGCTTGACAGGGTTCACCTACGAGCAGTACTTC. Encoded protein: CASSLTGFTYEQYF. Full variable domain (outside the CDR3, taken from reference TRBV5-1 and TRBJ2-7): KAGVTQTPRYLIKTRGQQVTLSCSPISGHRSVSWYQQTPGQGLQFLFEYFSETQRNKGNFPGRFSGRQFSNSRSEMNVSTLELGDSALYLCASSLTGFTYEQYFGPGTRLTVT.

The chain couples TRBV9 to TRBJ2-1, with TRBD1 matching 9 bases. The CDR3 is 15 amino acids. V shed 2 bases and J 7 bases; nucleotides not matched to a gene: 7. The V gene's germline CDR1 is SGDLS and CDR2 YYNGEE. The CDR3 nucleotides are TGTGCCAGCAGCGTGGGACAGGGAAGGGGGAATGAGCAGTTCTTC. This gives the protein CASSVGQGRGNEQFF.

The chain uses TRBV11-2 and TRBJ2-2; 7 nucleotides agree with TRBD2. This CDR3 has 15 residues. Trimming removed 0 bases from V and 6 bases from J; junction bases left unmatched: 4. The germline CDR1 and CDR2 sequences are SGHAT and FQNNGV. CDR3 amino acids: CASSLEWLAAGELFF. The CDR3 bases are TGTGCCAGCAGCTTAGAGTGGCTAGCGGCCGGGGAGCTGTTTTTT.

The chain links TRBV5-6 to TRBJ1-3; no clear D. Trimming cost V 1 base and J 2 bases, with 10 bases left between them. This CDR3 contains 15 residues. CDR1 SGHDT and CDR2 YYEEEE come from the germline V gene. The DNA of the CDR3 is TGTGCCAGCAGCTTGTTCGCACGGGCTGGAAACACCATATATTTT. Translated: CASSLFARAGNTIYF.

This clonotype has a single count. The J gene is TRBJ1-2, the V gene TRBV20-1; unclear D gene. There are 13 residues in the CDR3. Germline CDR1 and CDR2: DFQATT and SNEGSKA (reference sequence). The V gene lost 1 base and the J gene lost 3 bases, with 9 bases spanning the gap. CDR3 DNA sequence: TGCAGTGCTAGAGGCGTGGAGCACTATGGCTACACCTTC. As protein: CSARGVEHYGYTF.

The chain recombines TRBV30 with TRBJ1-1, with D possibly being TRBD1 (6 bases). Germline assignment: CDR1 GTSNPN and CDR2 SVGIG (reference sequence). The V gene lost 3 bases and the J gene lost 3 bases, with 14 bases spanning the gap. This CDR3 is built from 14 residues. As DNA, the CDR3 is TGTGCCTGGAGGGAGGGGGGACGGGACACTGAAGCTTTCTTT. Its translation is CAWREGGRDTEAFF.

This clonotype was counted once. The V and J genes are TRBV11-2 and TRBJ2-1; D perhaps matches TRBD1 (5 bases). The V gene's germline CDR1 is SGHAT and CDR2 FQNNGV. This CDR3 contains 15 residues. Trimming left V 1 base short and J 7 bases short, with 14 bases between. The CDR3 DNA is TGTGCCAGCAGCTTAGGCTGGCAGGGCGCGAATGAGCAGTTCTTC. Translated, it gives CASSLGWQGANEQFF.

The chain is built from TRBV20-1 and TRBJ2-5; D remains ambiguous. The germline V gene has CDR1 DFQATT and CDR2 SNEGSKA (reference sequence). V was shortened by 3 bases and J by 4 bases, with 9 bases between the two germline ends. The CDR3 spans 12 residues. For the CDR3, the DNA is TGCAGTGCTAGTCCCAGCAGAGAGACCCAGTACTTC. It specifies CSASPSRETQYF.

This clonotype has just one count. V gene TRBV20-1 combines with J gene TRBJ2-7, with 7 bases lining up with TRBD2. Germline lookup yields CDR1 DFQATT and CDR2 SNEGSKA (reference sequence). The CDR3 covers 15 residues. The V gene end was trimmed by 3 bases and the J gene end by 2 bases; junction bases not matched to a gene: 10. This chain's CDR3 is CSASLHSGMAYEQYF. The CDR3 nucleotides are TGCAGTGCTAGTTTACACAGCGGGATGGCCTACGAGCAGTACTTC.

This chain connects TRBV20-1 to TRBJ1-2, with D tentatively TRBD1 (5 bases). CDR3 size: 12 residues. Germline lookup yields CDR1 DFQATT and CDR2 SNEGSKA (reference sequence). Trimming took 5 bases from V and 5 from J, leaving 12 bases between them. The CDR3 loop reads CSAPDRAYGYTF. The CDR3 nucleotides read TGCAGTGCTCCCGACAGAGCATATGGCTACACCTTC.

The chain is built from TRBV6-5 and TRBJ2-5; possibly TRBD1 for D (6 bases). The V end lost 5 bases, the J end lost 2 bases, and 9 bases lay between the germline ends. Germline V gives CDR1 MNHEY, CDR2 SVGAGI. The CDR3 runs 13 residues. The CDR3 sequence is CASSQGQQETQYF. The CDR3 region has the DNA TGTGCCAGCAGTCAAGGACAGCAAGAGACCCAGTACTTC.